One and the same sample provided the 6 T cell receptor beta chains below, sequenced in a study of blood T cell repertoires in COVID-19. Sequencing used immunoSEQ multiplex PCR; TCRdb keeps in-frame clones, though not all of them. The sample gives about 120,000 clones, more than 75% of which show up once; 3% to 5% is in the top ten. The sequenced sample was peripheral blood. These receptors came from a man in his 60s with acute or convalescent COVID-19.

V and J are TRBV19 and TRBJ2-7, with a weak D call TRBD1 (6 bases). Germline lookup yields CDR1 LNHDA and CDR2 SQIVND (reference sequence). The CDR3 is 15 amino acids. V gave up 6 bases and J gave up 0 bases, with 15 bases separating them. The CDR3 region is CASRAAGASSYEQYF. The DNA for the CDR3 is TGTGCCAGTAGGGCAGCAGGGGCCAGCTCCTACGAGCAGTACTTC.

V gene TRBV27 combines with J gene TRBJ2-5; D unresolved. Germline V gene data show CDR1 as MNHEY and CDR2 as SMNVEV (reference sequence). The CDR3 sequence is 10 residues long. V was pared by 7 bases and J by 2 bases, with 2 bases between. As DNA, the CDR3 is TGTGCCAGCACGCAAGAGACCCAGTACTTC. Encoded protein: CASTQETQYF.

V is TRBV6-5 and J is TRBJ2-3; 9 bases fit TRBD2. This CDR3 spans 13 amino acids. Trimming cost V 6 bases and J 5 bases; bases outside gene matches: 3. Germline V CDR1 and CDR2: MNHEY, SVGAGI. In DNA, the CDR3 is TGTGCCAGCAGCGTAGCGGGAGTAGATACGCAGTATTTT. This codes for CASSVAGVDTQYF.

The V gene is TRBV6-5, the J gene TRBJ2-1; 7 bases agree with TRBD1. V lost 7 bases and J lost 2; bases outside the gene matches: 2. The CDR3 runs 13 residues. The germline V gene encodes CDR1 MNHEY and CDR2 SVGAGI. Written as DNA, the CDR3 is TGTGCCAGCATTACAGGGGCCTACAATGAGCAGTTCTTC. Residues: CASITGAYNEQFF.

Only one count was recorded for this clone. The V gene is TRBV7-2, the J gene TRBJ2-2; TRBD1 matches 9 bases. The germline CDR1 and CDR2 sequences are SGHTA and FQGNSA. The CDR3 is 12 amino acids. The V segment lost 7 bases and the J segment 8 bases; nucleotides outside the gene matches: 2. CDR3 in DNA: TGTGCCAGCACCGGACAGGGGGGGGAGCTGTTTTTT. Translating it yields CASTGQGGELFF.

V and J are TRBV7-2 and TRBJ2-7; TRBD2 aligns across 8 bases. The junction had 7 bases not matched to a gene; V was cut back by 5 bases and J by 4 bases. CDR1 is SGHTA, CDR2 FQGNSA, per germline. CDR3 length equals 14 residues. CDR3 in amino acids: CASSPGLVNYEQYF. The CDR3 DNA reads as TGTGCCAGCAGCCCGGGACTAGTCAATTACGAGCAGTACTTC. Looking up the rest from reference TRBV7-2 and TRBJ2-7 gives the full variable domain: GAGVSQSPSNKVTEKGKDVELRCDPISGHTALYWYRQSLGQGLEFLIYFQGNSAPDKSGLPSDRFSAERTGGSVSTLTIQRTQQEDSAVYLCASSPGLVNYEQYFGPGTRLTVT.